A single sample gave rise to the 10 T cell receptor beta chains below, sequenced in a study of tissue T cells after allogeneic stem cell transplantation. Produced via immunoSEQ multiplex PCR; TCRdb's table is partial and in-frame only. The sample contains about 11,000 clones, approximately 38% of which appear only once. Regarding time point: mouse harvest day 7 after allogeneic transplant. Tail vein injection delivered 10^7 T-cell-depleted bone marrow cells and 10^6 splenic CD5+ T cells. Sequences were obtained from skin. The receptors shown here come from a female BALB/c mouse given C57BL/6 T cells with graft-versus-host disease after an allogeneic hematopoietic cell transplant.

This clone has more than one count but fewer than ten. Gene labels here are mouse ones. The sequenced CDR3 bases are TGTGCCAGCAGCTTAACCCTGGGGGGGCGAGAACAGTAC. Amino acid sequence: CASSLTLGGREQY. The full CDR3 is CASSLTLGGREQYF. The chain recombines TRBV3 with TRBJ2-7; 10 bases map to TRBD2. Sequencing ends 1 residue short of the CDR3 end; the germline J gene provides the rest. V trimming: 2 bases; J trimming: 7 bases; junction bases outside the gene matches: 5. Germline lookup yields CDR1 SNHLY and CDR2 FYNGKV (reference sequence). The CDR3 sequence is 14 residues long.

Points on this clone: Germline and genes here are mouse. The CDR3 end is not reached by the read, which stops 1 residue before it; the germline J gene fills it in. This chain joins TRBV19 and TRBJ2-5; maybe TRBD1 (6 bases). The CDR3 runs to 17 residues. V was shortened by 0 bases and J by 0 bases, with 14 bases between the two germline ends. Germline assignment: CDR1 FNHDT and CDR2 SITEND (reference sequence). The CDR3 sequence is CASSIAYQGRNQDTQYF. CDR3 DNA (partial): TGTGCCAGCAGTATAGCTTACCAGGGGCGTAACCAAGACACCCAGTAC.

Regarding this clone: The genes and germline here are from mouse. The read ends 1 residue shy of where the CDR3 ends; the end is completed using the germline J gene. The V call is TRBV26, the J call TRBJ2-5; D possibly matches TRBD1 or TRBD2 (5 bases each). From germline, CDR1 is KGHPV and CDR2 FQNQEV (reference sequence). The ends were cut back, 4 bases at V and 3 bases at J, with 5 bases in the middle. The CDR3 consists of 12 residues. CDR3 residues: CASSRGQDTQYF. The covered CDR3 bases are TGTGCCAGCAGTCGGGGGCAAGACACCCAGTAC.

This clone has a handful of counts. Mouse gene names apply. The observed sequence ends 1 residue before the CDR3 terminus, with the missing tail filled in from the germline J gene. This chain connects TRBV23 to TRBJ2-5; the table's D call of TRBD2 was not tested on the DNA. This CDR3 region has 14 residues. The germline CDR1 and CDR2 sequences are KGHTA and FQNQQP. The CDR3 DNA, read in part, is TGCTCCAGCAGTCAAGGGGGGGCGCAGGACACCCAGTAC. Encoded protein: CSSSQGGAQDTQY. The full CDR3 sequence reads CSSSQGGAQDTQYF.

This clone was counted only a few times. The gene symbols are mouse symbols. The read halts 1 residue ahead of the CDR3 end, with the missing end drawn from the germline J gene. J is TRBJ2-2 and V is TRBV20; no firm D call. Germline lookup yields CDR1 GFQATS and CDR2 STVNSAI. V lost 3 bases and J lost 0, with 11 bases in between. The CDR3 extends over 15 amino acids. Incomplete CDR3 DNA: TGTGGTGCTAGCAGGCAGGCCTCAAACACCGGGCAGCTCTAC. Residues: CGASRQASNTGQLY. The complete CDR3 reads CGASRQASNTGQLYF. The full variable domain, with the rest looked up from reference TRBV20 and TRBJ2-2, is GALVYQYPRRTICKSGTSMRMECQAVGFQATSVAWYRQSPQKTFELIALSTVNSAIKYEQNFTQEKFPISHPNLSFSSMTVLNAYLEDRGLYLCGASRQASNTGQLYFGEGSKLTVL.

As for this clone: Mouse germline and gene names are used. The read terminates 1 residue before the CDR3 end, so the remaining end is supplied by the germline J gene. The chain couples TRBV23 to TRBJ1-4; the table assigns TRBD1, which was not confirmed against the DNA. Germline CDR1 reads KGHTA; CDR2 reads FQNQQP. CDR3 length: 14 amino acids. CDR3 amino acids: CSSRATGGHERLFF. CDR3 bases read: TGCTCCAGCAGGGCGACAGGGGGCCACGAAAGATTATTT.

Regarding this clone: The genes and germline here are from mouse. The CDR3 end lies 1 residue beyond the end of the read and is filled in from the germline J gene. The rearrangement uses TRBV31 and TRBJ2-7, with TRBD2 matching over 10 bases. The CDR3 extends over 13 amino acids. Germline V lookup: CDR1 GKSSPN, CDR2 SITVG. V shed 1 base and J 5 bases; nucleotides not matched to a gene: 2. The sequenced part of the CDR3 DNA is TGTGCCTGGAGTCGAGACTGGGGGGATGAACAGTAC. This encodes CAWSRDWGDEQY. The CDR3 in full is CAWSRDWGDEQYF. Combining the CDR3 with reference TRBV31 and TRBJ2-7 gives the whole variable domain AQTIHQWPVAEIKAVGSPLSLGCTIKGKSSPNLYWYWQATGGTLQQLFYSITVGQVESVVQLNLSASRPKDDQFILSTEKLLLSHSGFYLCAWSRDWGDEQYFGPGTRLTVL.

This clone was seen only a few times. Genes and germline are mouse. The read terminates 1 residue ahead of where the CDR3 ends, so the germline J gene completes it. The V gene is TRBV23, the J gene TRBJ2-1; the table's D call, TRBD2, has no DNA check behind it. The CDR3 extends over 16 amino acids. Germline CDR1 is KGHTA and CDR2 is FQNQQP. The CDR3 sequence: CSSSQSTGGNYAEQFF. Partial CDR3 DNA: TGCTCCAGCAGTCAATCCACTGGGGGTAACTATGCTGAGCAGTTC.

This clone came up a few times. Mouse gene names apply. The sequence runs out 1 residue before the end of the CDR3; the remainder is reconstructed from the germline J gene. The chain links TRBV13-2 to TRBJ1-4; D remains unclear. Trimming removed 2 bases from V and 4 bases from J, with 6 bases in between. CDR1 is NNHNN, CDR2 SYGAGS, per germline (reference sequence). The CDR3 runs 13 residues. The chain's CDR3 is CASGDRNNERLFF. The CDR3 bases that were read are TGTGCCAGCGGTGACAGAAACAACGAAAGATTATTT.

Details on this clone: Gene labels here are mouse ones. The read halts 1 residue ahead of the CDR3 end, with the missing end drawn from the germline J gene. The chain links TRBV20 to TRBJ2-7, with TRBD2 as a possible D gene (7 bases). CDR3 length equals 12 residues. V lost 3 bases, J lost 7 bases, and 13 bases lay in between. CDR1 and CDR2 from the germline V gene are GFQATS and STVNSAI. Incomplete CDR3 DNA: TGTGGTGCTAGTTGGGGGGCGGGGGAACAGTAC. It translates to CGASWGAGEQY. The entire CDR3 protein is CGASWGAGEQYF.